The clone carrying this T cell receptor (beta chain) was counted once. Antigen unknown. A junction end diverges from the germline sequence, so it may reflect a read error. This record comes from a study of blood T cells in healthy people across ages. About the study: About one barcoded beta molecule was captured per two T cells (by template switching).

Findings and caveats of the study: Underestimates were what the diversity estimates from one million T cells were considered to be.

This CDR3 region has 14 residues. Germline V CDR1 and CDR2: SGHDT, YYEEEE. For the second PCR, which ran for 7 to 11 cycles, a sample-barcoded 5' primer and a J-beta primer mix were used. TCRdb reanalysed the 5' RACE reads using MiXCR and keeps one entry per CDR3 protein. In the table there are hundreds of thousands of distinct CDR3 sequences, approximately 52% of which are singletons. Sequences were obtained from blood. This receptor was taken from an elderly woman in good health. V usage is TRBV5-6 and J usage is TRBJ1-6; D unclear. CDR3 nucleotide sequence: TGTGCCTGCAGCGATAGGGCGGCGAATTCACCCCTCCACTTT. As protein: CACSDRAANSPLHF.